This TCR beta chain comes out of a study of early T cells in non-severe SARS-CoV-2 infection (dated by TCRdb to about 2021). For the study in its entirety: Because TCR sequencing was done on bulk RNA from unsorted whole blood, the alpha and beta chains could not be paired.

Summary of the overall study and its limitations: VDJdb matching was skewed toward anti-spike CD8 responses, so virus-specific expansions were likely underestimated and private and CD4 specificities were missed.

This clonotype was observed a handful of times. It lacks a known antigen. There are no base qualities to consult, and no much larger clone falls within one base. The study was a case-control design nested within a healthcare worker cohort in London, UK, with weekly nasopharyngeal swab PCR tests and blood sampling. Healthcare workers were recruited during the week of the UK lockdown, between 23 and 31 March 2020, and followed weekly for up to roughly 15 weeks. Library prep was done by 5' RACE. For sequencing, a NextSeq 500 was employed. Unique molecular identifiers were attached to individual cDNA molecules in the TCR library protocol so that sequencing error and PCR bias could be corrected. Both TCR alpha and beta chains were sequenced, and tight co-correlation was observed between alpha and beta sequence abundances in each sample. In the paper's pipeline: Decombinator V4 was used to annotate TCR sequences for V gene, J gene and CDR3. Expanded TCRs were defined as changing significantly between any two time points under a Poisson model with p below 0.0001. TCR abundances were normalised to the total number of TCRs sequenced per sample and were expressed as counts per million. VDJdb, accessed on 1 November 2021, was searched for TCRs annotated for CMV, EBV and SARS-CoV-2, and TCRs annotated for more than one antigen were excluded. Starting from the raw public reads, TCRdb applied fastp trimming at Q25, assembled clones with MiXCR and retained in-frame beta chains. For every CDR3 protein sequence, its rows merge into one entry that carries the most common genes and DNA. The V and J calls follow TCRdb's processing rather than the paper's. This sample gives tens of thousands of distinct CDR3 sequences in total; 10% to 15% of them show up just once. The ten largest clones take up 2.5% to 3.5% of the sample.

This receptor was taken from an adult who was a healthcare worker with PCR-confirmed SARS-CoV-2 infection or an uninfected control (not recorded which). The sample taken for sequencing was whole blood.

Here is the DNA: TGTGCCAGCAGCCAAGATCGAGGCAGTGTATATGGTGAAGCTTTCTTT. It translates to CASSQDRGSVYGEAFF. The chain uses TRBV3-1 and TRBJ1-1; the D gene assignment is ambiguous. In the germline V gene (reference sequence), CDR1 corresponds to LGHDT and CDR2 to YNNKEL. The CDR3 measures 16 amino acids from cysteine to phenylalanine. Only the CDR3 portion is preserved as DNA: 48 bases, with reading frame beginning at the first base. A distance of 18 bases separates the germline ends of V and J, which lose 0 bases and 7 bases respectively.